This is a list of T cell receptor beta chains from one sample in a study of shared clonotypes between healthy human individuals. Using immunoSEQ multiplex PCR, the repertoire was profiled, and TCRdb retains in-frame clones only, with some absent. The sample has 2 million to 2.5 million clones; approximately 96% are singletons. Specimen: naive CD4+ T cells sorted from blood. These receptor sequences come from a young man in good health. Each CDR3 is given with its conserved first and last residue. Each record gives: V gene, J gene, CDR3 protein.

>TRBV6-6|TRBJ1-1
CASSFLQGEGDTEAFF
>TRBV2|TRBJ2-7
CASSGEYEQYF
>TRBV29-1|TRBJ1-1
CSVEQRQEGQAFF
>TRBV7-5|TRBJ2-7
CARSPYPSEQYF
>TRBV9|TRBJ2-3
CASSPGDSTDTQYF
>TRBV14|TRBJ2-3
CASSQVRGRRTDTQYF
>TRBV7-2|TRBJ1-6
CASSLGQGGSPLHF
>TRBV6-5|TRBJ2-1
CASSYKGGAEHEQFF
>TRBV6-1|TRBJ1-6
CASSDGGRRDNSPLHF
>TRBV7-2|TRBJ2-5
CASSLALGLAGGETQYF
>TRBV9|TRBJ1-1
CASSPPQEMNTEAFF
>TRBV30|TRBJ1-1
CARRADRGTEAFF
>TRBV30|TRBJ2-7
CACRDNYEQYF
>TRBV5-6|TRBJ2-7
CASSLVTTDYEQYF
>TRBV28|TRBJ2-7
CASSLTARVSEQYF
>TRBV15|TRBJ2-1
CATSRERYNEQFF
>TRBV10-3|TRBJ2-2
CAIMGDRGTGELFF
>TRBV12-5|TRBJ2-5
CASGLVLGRDMETQYF
>TRBV5-1|TRBJ2-2
CASRTGLTSIAGVGGELFF
>TRBV5-4|TRBJ2-7
CASSPGQDRAKSYEQYF
>TRBV28|TRBJ2-1
CASSPDGQPLSYNEQFF
>TRBV4-1|TRBJ1-3
CASSQDKTGGTGNTIYF
>TRBV7-3|TRBJ2-3
CASSRTGFTDTQYF
>TRBV28|TRBJ1-1
CASRSSGTLKSEAFF
>TRBV6-6|TRBJ2-7
CASSYNTGYEQYF
>TRBV11-2|TRBJ2-7
CASSGTGVAYEQYF
>TRBV14|TRBJ2-4
CASSPTGTHLENIQYF
>TRBV5-4|TRBJ2-3
CASSLTSTDTQYF
>TRBV6-5|TRBJ2-7
CASRGGRLAGGEQYF
>TRBV6-6|TRBJ2-7
CASSDTGDSYEQYF
>TRBV18|TRBJ2-7
CASSPLTSGGYEQYF
>TRBV2|TRBJ1-6
CASTQGTNSPLHF
>TRBV30|TRBJ1-1
CASWTTGTEAFF
>TRBV30|TRBJ2-5
CAWTSTGASQETQYF
>TRBV10-3|TRBJ2-7
CAISDSSNYEQYF
>TRBV5-1|TRBJ2-5
CASSIGGGQETQYF
>TRBV19|TRBJ1-1
CASSYRHTNTEAFF
>TRBV5-1|TRBJ2-3
CASSLSSGTDTQYF
>TRBV7-2|TRBJ2-1
CASTTGLAGLKEQFF
>TRBV30|TRBJ2-5
CAWRPGARETQYF